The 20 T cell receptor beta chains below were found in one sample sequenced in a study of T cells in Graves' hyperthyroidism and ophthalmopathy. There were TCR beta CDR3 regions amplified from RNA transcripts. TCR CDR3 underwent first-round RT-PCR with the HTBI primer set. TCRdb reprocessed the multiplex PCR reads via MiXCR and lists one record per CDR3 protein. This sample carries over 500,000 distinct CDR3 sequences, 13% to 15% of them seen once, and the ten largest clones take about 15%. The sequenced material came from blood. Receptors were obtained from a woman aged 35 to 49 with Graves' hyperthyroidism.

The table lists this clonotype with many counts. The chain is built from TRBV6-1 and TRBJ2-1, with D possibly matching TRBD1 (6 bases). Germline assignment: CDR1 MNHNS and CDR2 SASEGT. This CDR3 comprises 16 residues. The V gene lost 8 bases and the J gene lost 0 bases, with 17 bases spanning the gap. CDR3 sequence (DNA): TGTGCCAGCGAGGACTGGACAGAGAGCTCCTACAATGAGCAGTTCTTC. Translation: CASEDWTESSYNEQFF.

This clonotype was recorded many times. Here the CDR3 DNA reads TGTGCCAGCACCCCGGGGACGCCTCCCCCCTACGAGCAGTACTTC. Translated, it gives CASTPGTPPPYEQYF. The chain couples TRBV28 to TRBJ2-7, with D tentatively TRBD1 or TRBD2 (5 bases each). This CDR3 region has 15 residues. Trimming pared 7 bases from V and 2 bases from J, leaving 18 bases between. The V gene's germline CDR1 is MDHEN and CDR2 SYDVKM.

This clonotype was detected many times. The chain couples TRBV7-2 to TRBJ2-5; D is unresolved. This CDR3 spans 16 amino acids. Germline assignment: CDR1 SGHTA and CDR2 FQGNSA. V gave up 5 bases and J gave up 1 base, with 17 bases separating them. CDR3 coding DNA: TGTGCCAGCAGCCCAAGCCGGATCGGGCGCCAAGAGACCCAGTACTTC. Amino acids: CASSPSRIGRQETQYF.

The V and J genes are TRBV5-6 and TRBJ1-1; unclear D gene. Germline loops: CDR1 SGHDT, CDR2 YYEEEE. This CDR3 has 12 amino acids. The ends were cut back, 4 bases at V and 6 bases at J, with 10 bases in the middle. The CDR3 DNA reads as TGTGCCAGCAGCCCGTCGGGGTCTGAAGCTTTCTTT. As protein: CASSPSGSEAFF.

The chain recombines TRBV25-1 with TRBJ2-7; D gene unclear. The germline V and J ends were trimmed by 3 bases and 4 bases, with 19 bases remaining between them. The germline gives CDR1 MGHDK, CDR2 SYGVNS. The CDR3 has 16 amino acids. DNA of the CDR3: TGTGCCAGCAGTGACTCCGGACCCTTACAGCGATACGAGCAGTACTTC. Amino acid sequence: CASSDSGPLQRYEQYF.

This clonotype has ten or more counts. CDR3 coding DNA: TGCAGTGCTAGAACAGGCGTCAATCAGCCCCAGCATTTT. This encodes CSARTGVNQPQHF. V usage is TRBV20-1 and J usage is TRBJ1-5; tentative D call: TRBD1 (5 bases). Germline CDR1 and CDR2: DFQATT and SNEGSKA (reference sequence). The CDR3 runs 13 residues. The V and J ends lost 2 bases and 3 bases respectively, with 8 bases between them.

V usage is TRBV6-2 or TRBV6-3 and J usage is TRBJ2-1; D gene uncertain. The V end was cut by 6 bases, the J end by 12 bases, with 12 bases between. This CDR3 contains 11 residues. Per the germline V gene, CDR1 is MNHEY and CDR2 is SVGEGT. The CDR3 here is CASSGSFGQFF. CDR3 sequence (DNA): TGTGCCAGCAGCGGCTCTTTTGGGCAGTTCTTC.

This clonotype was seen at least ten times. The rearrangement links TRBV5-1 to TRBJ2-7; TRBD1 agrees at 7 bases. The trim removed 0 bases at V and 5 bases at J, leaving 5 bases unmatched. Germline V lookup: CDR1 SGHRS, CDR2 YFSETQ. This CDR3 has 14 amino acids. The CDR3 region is CASSLDRGIDEQYF. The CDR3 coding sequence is TGCGCCAGCAGCTTGGACAGGGGAATTGACGAGCAGTACTTC.

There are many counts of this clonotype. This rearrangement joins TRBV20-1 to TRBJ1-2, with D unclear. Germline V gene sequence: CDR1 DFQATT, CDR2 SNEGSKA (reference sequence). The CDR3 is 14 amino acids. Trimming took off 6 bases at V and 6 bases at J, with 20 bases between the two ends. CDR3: CSAQKGPGVNGYTF. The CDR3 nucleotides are TGCAGTGCCCAGAAAGGACCAGGCGTTAATGGCTACACCTTC.

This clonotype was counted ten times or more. CDR3 sequence reads: CSAREWGSNQPQHF. In nucleotides, the CDR3 is TGCAGTGCTAGAGAGTGGGGGAGCAATCAGCCCCAGCATTTT. This chain links TRBV20-1 with TRBJ1-5; weak D call: TRBD1 (5 bases). Germline assignment: CDR1 DFQATT and CDR2 SNEGSKA (reference sequence). With 0 bases removed from V and 1 base from J, the gap between germline ends came to 7 bases. This CDR3 is built from 14 residues.

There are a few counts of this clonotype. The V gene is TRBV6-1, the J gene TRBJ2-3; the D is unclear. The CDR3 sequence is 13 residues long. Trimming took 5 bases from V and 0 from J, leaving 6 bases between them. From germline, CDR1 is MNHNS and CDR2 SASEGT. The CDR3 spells CASSYGSTDTQYF. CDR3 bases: TGTGCCAGCAGTTATGGGAGCACAGATACGCAGTATTTT.

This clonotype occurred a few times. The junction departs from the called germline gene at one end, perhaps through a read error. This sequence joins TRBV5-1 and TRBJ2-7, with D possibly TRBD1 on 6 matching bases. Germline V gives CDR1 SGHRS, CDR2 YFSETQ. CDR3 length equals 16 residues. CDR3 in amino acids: CASSSPGAGVLGEQYF. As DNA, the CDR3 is TGTGCCAGCAGCTCCCCCGGGGCAGGGGTACTGGGCGAGCAGTACTTC.

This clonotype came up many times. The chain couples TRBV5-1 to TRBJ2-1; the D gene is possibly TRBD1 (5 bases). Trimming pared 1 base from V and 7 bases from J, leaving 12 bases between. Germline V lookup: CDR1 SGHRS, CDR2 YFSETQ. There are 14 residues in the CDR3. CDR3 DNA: TGCGCCAGCAGCTTGAGCCAGGGTGGGAATGAGCAGTTCTTC. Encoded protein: CASSLSQGGNEQFF.

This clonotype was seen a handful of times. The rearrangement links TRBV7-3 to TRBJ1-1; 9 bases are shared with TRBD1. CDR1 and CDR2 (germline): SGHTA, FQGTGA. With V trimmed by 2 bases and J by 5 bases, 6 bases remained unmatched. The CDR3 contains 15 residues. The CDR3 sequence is CASSLQGQGQTEAFF. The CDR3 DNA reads TGTGCCAGCAGCTTACAGGGACAGGGACAGACTGAAGCTTTCTTT.

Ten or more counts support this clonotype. CDR3 sequence (DNA): TGTGCCAGCAGCTTTGGTGGAGGGGGCTACACCTTC. It codes for CASSFGGGGYTF. The gene calls are TRBV7-9 and TRBJ1-2; D unresolved. Germline lookup yields CDR1 SEHNR and CDR2 FQNEAQ (reference sequence). The V and J ends lost 3 bases and 8 bases respectively, with 10 bases between them. The CDR3 is 12 residues long.

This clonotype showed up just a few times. The CDR3 spells CASSPRGSLETQYF. The DNA for the CDR3 is TGTGCCAGCAGCCCTCGAGGGTCCCTGGAGACCCAGTACTTC. The chain combines TRBV14 with TRBJ2-5; a weak D match, TRBD2 (5 bases). The CDR3 is 14 amino acids. The germline V gene has CDR1 SGHDN and CDR2 FVKESK. V lost 4 bases and J lost 5, with 14 bases in between.

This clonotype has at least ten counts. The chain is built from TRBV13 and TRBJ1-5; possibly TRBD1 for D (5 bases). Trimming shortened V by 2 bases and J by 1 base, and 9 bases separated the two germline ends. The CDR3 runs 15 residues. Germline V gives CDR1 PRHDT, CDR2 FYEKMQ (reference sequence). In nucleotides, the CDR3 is TGTGCCAGCAGCTTAAGGGACGGAAGCAATCAGCCCCAGCATTTT. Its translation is CASSLRDGSNQPQHF.

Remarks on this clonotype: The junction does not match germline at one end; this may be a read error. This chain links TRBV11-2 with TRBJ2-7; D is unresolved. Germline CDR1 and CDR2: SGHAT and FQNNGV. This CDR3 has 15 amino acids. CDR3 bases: TGTGCCAGCAGCTTAGATCGAGTGAGCTCCTGCGAGCAGTACTTC. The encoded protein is CASSLDRVSSCEQYF.

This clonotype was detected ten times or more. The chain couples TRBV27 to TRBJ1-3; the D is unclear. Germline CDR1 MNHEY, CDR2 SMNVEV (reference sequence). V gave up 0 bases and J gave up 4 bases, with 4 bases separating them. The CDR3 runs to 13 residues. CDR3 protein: CASSLSPGNTIYF. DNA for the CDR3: TGTGCCAGCAGTTTATCGCCCGGAAACACCATATATTTT.

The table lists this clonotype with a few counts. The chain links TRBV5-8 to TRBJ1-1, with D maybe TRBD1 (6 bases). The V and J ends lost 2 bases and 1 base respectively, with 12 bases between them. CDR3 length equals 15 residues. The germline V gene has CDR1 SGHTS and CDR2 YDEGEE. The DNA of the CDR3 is TGTGCCAGCAGCTTCGTGGGGGGCGGGAACACTGAAGCTTTCTTT. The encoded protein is CASSFVGGGNTEAFF.